This T cell receptor (beta chain) stems from a study of PD-L1 blockade in urothelial cancer. This clone was observed a handful of times. Noted time point: pretreatment peripheral blood. The protocol was immunoSEQ multiplex PCR, while the TCRdb copy is restricted to in-frame clones and leaves out a portion. The sample consists of 35,000 or so clones, around 82% of them appearing once. The CDR3 is made up of 15 amino acids. J was trimmed by 3 bases and V by 5 bases; bases with no gene match: 6. Germline values: CDR1 SGHAT, CDR2 FQNNGV. This receptor was taken from a man in his fifties or sixties with urothelial cancer. Sample: PBMCs, taken around atezolizumab (anti-PD-L1) treatment. The chain joins TRBV11-2 to TRBJ2-3; 9 bases agree with TRBD2. Here the CDR3 reads CASSVLAGQTDTQYF. The DNA of the CDR3 is TGTGCCAGCAGCGTGCTAGCGGGACAAACAGATACGCAGTATTTT.